The present T cell receptor beta chain was sequenced within a study of T cell changes during pregnancy in multiple sclerosis. The table came from immunoSEQ multiplex PCR; TCRdb's copy has only in-frame clones and leaves some out. Among 40,000 to 45,000 clones listed, 75% to 95% were seen once. The CDR3 runs 13 residues. Trimming pared 0 bases from V and 7 bases from J, leaving 7 bases between. Germline loops: CDR1 SGHDN, CDR2 FVKESK. A word on this clone: The sample carries other DNA sequences with the same CDR3.

This material consisted of CD4+ T cells from peripheral blood mononuclear cells, taken before pregnancy. The chain links TRBV14 to TRBJ1-5; D is unclear. The clonotype comes from a female donor with multiple sclerosis, enrolled in a pregnancy study. CDR3 in amino acids: CASSQDLGQPQHF. CDR3 nucleotide sequence: TGTGCCAGCAGCCAAGATCTCGGGCAGCCCCAGCATTTT.